A selection of T cell receptor beta chains follows, all from one sample in a study of cytomegalovirus exposure and HLA in healthy donors. Method: immunoSEQ multiplex PCR; TCRdb's copy keeps in-frame clones and lacks some. The sample records approximately 170,000 clones, about 59% being singletons. Sample: PBMCs. The receptor set was obtained from a man aged 35 to 55 in good health and CMV-seronegative. CDR3s include the opening cysteine and the closing phenylalanine or tryptophan. Each record gives: clone size, D gene, J gene, V gene, CDR3 DNA, CDR3 protein. The D gene is left open where the match is weak. Some rows mark clone size as missing; the rest say once, few, many or name a class of expanded clone.

.	.	TRBJ1-4	TRBV2	TGTGCCAGCAGCATACAGGTTGCAACTAATGAAAAACTGTTTTTT	CASSIQVATNEKLFF
.	.	TRBJ1-1	TRBV5-1	TGCGCCAGCAGCTTGCGGGAAGGGGGGAACACTGAAGCTTTCTTT	CASSLREGGNTEAFF
.	.	TRBJ2-7	TRBV2	TGTGCCAGCAAGTATGACAGAAGGGGCAGGAGGGACTCCTACGAGCAGTACTTC	CASKYDRRGRRDSYEQYF
few	.	TRBJ2-1	TRBV7-7	TGTGCTAGCAGCTTAGGAGTAGATGTTGAGCAGTTCTTC	CASSLGVDVEQFF
.	.	TRBJ2-3	TRBV10-3	TGTGCCATCAATAGCCCAAAGACAGATACGCAGTATTTT	CAINSPKTDTQYF
.	TRBD2	TRBJ2-7	TRBV7-9	TGTGCCAGCAGCCCCACGGCTGGGCGGGAGCTCTACGAGCAGTACTTC	CASSPTAGRELYEQYF
.	TRBD1	TRBJ2-2	TRBV11-2	TGTGCCAGCAGCTCCCTCCGGGACAGGGGTACCGGGGAGCTGTTTTTT	CASSSLRDRGTGELFF
.	.	TRBJ2-7	TRBV7-2	TGTGCCAGCAGCTCCCAGGCGGGACAGACCTACGAGCAGTACTTC	CASSSQAGQTYEQYF
.	.	TRBJ1-2	TRBV6-1	TGTGCCAGCAGTCACGGGATTAGAACCTATGGCTACACCTTC	CASSHGIRTYGYTF
.	TRBD1	TRBJ1-6	TRBV29-1	TGCAGCGTGGCGACAGGGGGAGGCTCACCCCTCCACTTT	CSVATGGGSPLHF
once	TRBD2	TRBJ2-3	TRBV7-9	TGTGCCAGCAGCCCATCTAGACTAGCAAAGGATACGCAGTATTTT	CASSPSRLAKDTQYF
.	TRBD2	TRBJ2-3	TRBV7-7	TGTGCTAGCAGCCTCTTGCCAGCGGGAGTCGGCACAGATACGCAGTATTTT	CASSLLPAGVGTDTQYF
.	.	TRBJ2-1	TRBV7-2	TGTGCCAGCAGTTTCTATAGCGACTCCCTAGCCCAGTTCTTC	CASSFYSDSLAQFF
.	.	TRBJ2-3	TRBV2	TGTGCCAGCTCCCTCGGTTTTGGAGATACGCAGTATTTT	CASSLGFGDTQYF
.	TRBD2	TRBJ2-2	TRBV5-4	TGTGCCAGCAGCTGGGAGGGGTTCGGGGAGCTGTTTTTT	CASSWEGFGELFF
.	.	TRBJ2-7	TRBV5-6	TGTGCCAGCAGCCCCCCACAGGCCCTCTCCTACGAGCAGTACTTC	CASSPPQALSYEQYF
.	TRBD2	TRBJ2-1	TRBV29-1	TGCAGCGTTGCAGGAGAGACTAGCATCTTTTACAATGAGCAGTTCTTC	CSVAGETSIFYNEQFF
.	.	TRBJ2-3	TRBV7-2	TGTGCCAGCAGCTTAGCCACAGCATTTTATTTTTCAAGCACAGATACGCAGTATTTT	CASSLATAFYFSSTDTQYF
few	TRBD2	TRBJ2-3	TRBV19	TGTGCCAGTAGTACACCTTTTAGCGGGGGGGCTACAGATACGCAGTATTTT	CASSTPFSGGATDTQYF
.	TRBD1	TRBJ2-7	TRBV5-1	TGCGCCAGCAGCTTGGAGGGACAGGGAAACGAGCAGTACTTC	CASSLEGQGNEQYF
.	.	TRBJ1-4	TRBV6-1	TGTGCCAGCAGTGCCGGGTTGGGGGGAAAACTGTTTTTT	CASSAGLGGKLFF
.	.	TRBJ2-7	TRBV13	TGTGCCAGCAGCCCCCCGCAGGGCACTACGCAGCAGTACTTC	CASSPPQGTTQQYF
.	.	TRBJ1-6	TRBV6-5	TGTGCCAGCAGCCAACGAACAGGAGGGTCACCCCTCCACTTT	CASSQRTGGSPLHF
.	.	TRBJ2-7	TRBV5-1	TGCGCCAGTAGCCCCTCTCTAGACTACGAGCAGTACTTC	CASSPSLDYEQYF
.	TRBD1	TRBJ1-4	TRBV5-1	TGCGCCAGCAGCCCGCTTGGGACAGGGAACGAAAAACTGTTTTTT	CASSPLGTGNEKLFF
few	.	TRBJ2-1	TRBV21-1	TGTGCCAGCAGCAAAGCGCTCTGGCCCAAGACCTACAATGAGCAGTTCTTC	CASSKALWPKTYNEQFF
few	.	TRBJ1-2	TRBV27	TGTGCCAGCAGTCCACAGCAGGGCCTCTATGGCTACACCTTC	CASSPQQGLYGYTF
few	TRBD2	TRBJ2-1	TRBV11-2	TGTGCCAGCAGCCCCATGGCTAGCGGGAGGGTCAACAATGAGCAGTTCTTC	CASSPMASGRVNNEQFF
.	TRBD1	TRBJ1-1	TRBV7-9	TGTGCCAGCGGCATACTTCGTGGGACAGGGAGGGGGAACACTGAAGCTTTCTTT	CASGILRGTGRGNTEAFF
.	.	TRBJ1-5	TRBV2	TGTGCCAGCGGTAGCGGTAGGGGAAGCAATCAGCCCCAGCATTTT	CASGSGRGSNQPQHF
few	TRBD1	TRBJ1-1	TRBV6-6	TGTGCCACCAACCTATTACAGGGGACTGAAGCTTTCTTT	CATNLLQGTEAFF
few	.	TRBJ2-2	TRBV19	TGTGCCAGTAGTATCCTTTTGAACACCGGGGAGCTGTTTTTT	CASSILLNTGELFF
few	TRBD2	TRBJ2-4	TRBV19	TGTGCCAGTAGTATGCAGCGGGACTTAGCCAAAAACATTCAGTACTTC	CASSMQRDLAKNIQYF
few	TRBD2	TRBJ2-7	TRBV5-1	TGCGCCAGCAGACCATTAGCGGGGGGCGACGAGCAGTACTTC	CASRPLAGGDEQYF
.	TRBD1	TRBJ1-1	TRBV10-3	TGTGCCATCGCCGGGACAGGGGTGTTGGAAGCTTTCTTT	CAIAGTGVLEAFF
.	TRBD1	TRBJ2-5	TRBV4-2	TGTGCCAGCAGCCAAGATACAGGGGCAGAGACCCAGTACTTC	CASSQDTGAETQYF
.	TRBD2	TRBJ2-3	TRBV5-1	TGCGCCAGCAGCTTGAGGACTAGCGAAGATACGCAGTATTTT	CASSLRTSEDTQYF
.	TRBD1	TRBJ2-2	TRBV29-1	TGCAGCGTCCGTCGGGACAGGCTGACTGGGGAGCTGTTTTTT	CSVRRDRLTGELFF
.	TRBD1	TRBJ1-6	TRBV7-8	TGTGCCAGCAGCCAGGGACAGACCTATAATTCACCCCTCCACTTT	CASSQGQTYNSPLHF
once	.	TRBJ1-4	TRBV5-4	TGTGCCAGCACCGACAAGGCAGGGATTGAAAAACTGTTTTTT	CASTDKAGIEKLFF
.	TRBD2	TRBJ2-7	TRBV19	TGTGCCAGTAGTATTGGAGCGGGGGGGCTCTACGAGCAGTACTTC	CASSIGAGGLYEQYF
.	.	TRBJ1-2	TRBV6-1	TGTGCCAGCAGGGAGGGTTTTAGCTATGGCTACACCTTC	CASREGFSYGYTF
few	.	TRBJ1-1	TRBV5-6	TGTGCCAGCAGCCCCCCTGCAGGGGACACTGAAGCTTTCTTT	CASSPPAGDTEAFF
.	.	TRBJ2-3	TRBV30	TGTGCCTGGAGTGTAGCCGCTAACACAGATACGCAGTATTTT	CAWSVAANTDTQYF
few	.	TRBJ1-6	TRBV11-2	TGTGCCAGCAGCTTAGTAGGGGTCGATTCACCCCTCCACTTT	CASSLVGVDSPLHF
.	.	TRBJ2-2	TRBV4-3	TGCGCCAGCAGCCACCCCACTGGGGGGAGGAACACCGGGGAGCTGTTTTTT	CASSHPTGGRNTGELFF
.	.	TRBJ2-7	TRBV2	TGTGCCAGCAGTGAGGCGAGGGACTCCTACGAGCAGTACTTC	CASSEARDSYEQYF